This T cell receptor (beta chain) was recovered during a study of CD8+CD57+ T cells in acquired aplastic anemia. Whole-study findings and limits: The study identified roughly 29 CD8+ CDR3 sequences shared by patients and controls.

Genomic DNA provided the template from which TCR beta VDJ and CDR3 profiles were obtained. TCRdb used MiXCR to reprocess the reads, holding one entry per CDR3 protein. The table has around 430,000 distinct CDR3 sequences, around 33% seen once; the top ten hold 0.82%. Details on this clonotype: Its specificity is unknown.

The CDR3 length is 17 residues. V lost 3 bases and J 7 bases, leaving 24 bases between the germline ends. Germline V gives CDR1 LNHNV, CDR2 YYDKDF (reference sequence). Sequencing was done on patients that had shown CD8+CD57+ cell expansion by flow cytometry. The patients all had a severe acquired aplastic anemia diagnosis. This clonotype was obtained from a human donor with aplastic anemia. This chain links TRBV15 with TRBJ1-2, with D unresolved. Input material: sorted CD4+, CD8+, or CD8+CD57+ T cells (not recorded which) from PBMCs. The CDR3 sequence is CATSSQVGRAGSAGYTF. The CDR3 region has the DNA TGTGCCACCAGCAGCCAAGTCGGGAGGGCCGGGTCCGCTGGCTACACCTTC.